The 20 T cell receptor beta chains listed next were all sequenced from one sample in a study of blood T cell repertoires in COVID-19. Data came from immunoSEQ multiplex PCR; TCRdb stores just in-frame clones and leaves some out. Of about 180,000 clones in the sample, roughly nine tenths were seen once. Material for sequencing was peripheral blood. The receptors here all came from a woman aged 30 to 39 with active or convalescent COVID-19.

The chain joins TRBV7-6 to TRBJ2-4; 11 positions agree with TRBD2. Germline-derived CDR1 and CDR2 are SGHVS and FNYEAQ. V lost 1 base and J lost 0; bases outside the gene matches: 2. This CDR3 comprises 17 residues. CDR3 DNA sequence: TGTGCCAGCAGCTTAGGACTAGCGGGGCTAGCCAAAAACATTCAGTACTTC. Its translation: CASSLGLAGLAKNIQYF.

This rearrangement joins TRBV6-5 to TRBJ2-7, with D possibly being TRBD1 (6 bases). The CDR3 is made up of 14 amino acids. CDR1 MNHEY and CDR2 SVGAGI come from the germline V gene. Trimming removed 6 bases from V and 3 bases from J, with 15 bases in between. In DNA form, the CDR3 reads TGTGCCAGCAGGGAGGCGTTAGGGGGCTACGAGCAGTACTTC. It specifies CASREALGGYEQYF.

In its sample, this clone was seen a few times. The chain is built from TRBV14 and TRBJ1-2; 9 nucleotides align to TRBD1. Germline CDR1 SGHDN, CDR2 FVKESK. The J segment lost 2 bases and the V segment lost 4 bases, leaving 5 bases of the junction unmatched. The CDR3 sequence is 15 residues long. This chain's CDR3 is CASSPIGTGNYGYTF. CDR3 nucleotides: TGTGCCAGCAGCCCTATAGGGACAGGGAACTATGGCTACACCTTC. Together with reference TRBV14 and TRBJ1-2, the CDR3 gives the full variable domain: EAGVTQFPSHSVIEKGQTVTLRCDPISGHDNLYWYRRVMGKEIKFLLHFVKESKQDESGMPNNRFLAERTGGTYSTLKVQPAELEDSGVYFCASSPIGTGNYGYTFGSGTRLTVV.

The CDR3 DNA reads TGCGCCAGCAGCTTGACTAGCGGTACCTACGAGCAGTACTTC. It is translated as CASSLTSGTYEQYF. The chain recombines TRBV5-1 with TRBJ2-7, with 8 bases identical to TRBD2. The ends lost 1 base at V and 2 bases at J; junction bases unmatched: 2. CDR1 is SGHRS and CDR2 is YFSETQ in the germline V gene. CDR3 length equals 14 residues.

This chain joins TRBV2 and TRBJ2-1; possible D gene TRBD1, 5 bases. The CDR3 runs to 16 residues. Germline loops: CDR1 SNHLY, CDR2 FYNNEI. V shed 2 bases and J shed 2 bases, with 13 bases lying between them. The CDR3 nucleotides read TGTGCCAGCAGTGAACCCTTACGGACAACCTACAATGAGCAGTTCTTC. This codes for CASSEPLRTTYNEQFF.

Comments on this clone: A junction end diverges from the germline sequence, so it may reflect a read error. V gene TRBV6-1 combines with J gene TRBJ2-1; D perhaps matches TRBD2 (5 bases). Germline-derived CDR1 and CDR2 are MNHNS and SASEGT. This CDR3 comprises 13 residues. DNA for the CDR3: TGTGCCAGCAGAGAAGGGTACGGGGATGAGCAGTTCTTC. Its translation: CASREGYGDEQFF.

The chain has TRBV5-1 and TRBJ2-7, with 9 bases identical to TRBD2. Germline V CDR1 and CDR2: SGHRS, YFSETQ. J was trimmed by 3 bases and V by 1 base; bases with no gene match: 2. The CDR3 runs to 14 residues. CDR3: CASSLIAGVYEQYF. CDR3 in DNA: TGCGCCAGCAGCTTGATAGCGGGAGTCTACGAGCAGTACTTC.

The V call is TRBV7-9, the J call TRBJ1-1; D is perhaps TRBD1 (6 bases). The germline V and J ends were trimmed by 5 bases and 2 bases, with 12 bases remaining between them. Germline V CDR1 and CDR2: SEHNR, FQNEAQ (reference sequence). CDR3 size: 14 residues. CDR3 amino acids: CASSRQVGNTEAFF. As DNA, the CDR3 is TGTGCCAGCAGCCGACAGGTCGGAAACACTGAAGCTTTCTTT.

The rearrangement links TRBV30 to TRBJ1-2, with unresolved D. The CDR3 has 14 residues. Germline V lookup: CDR1 GTSNPN, CDR2 SVGIG (reference sequence). V was cut by 2 bases and J by 0 bases, with 10 bases left in between. The CDR3 nucleotides read TGTGCCTGGAGTAAGTCGGCGGCTAACTATGGCTACACCTTC. The encoded protein is CAWSKSAANYGYTF.

The chain is built from TRBV18 and TRBJ1-4, with 8 bases aligning to TRBD1. Germline CDR1 is KGHSH and CDR2 is LQKENI. With V trimmed by 4 bases and J by 7 bases, 5 bases remained unmatched. CDR3 size: 14 residues. CDR3 region: CASSLRGQAEKLFF. The CDR3 coding sequence is TGTGCCAGCTCACTCAGGGGGCAAGCTGAAAAACTGTTTTTT.

J is TRBJ2-5 and V is TRBV20-1; perhaps TRBD2 as D (5 bases). The CDR3 is 10 amino acids. The germline gives CDR1 DFQATT, CDR2 SNEGSKA (reference sequence). Trimming removed 6 bases from V and 10 bases from J, with 12 bases in between. The CDR3 region has the DNA TGCAGTGCGCTGATGAGGGACCAGTACTTC. Translating it yields CSALMRDQYF.

This clone was seen only once. V gene TRBV6-5 combines with J gene TRBJ1-4; 7 nucleotides agree with TRBD1. Germline-derived CDR1 and CDR2 are MNHEY and SVGAGI. The CDR3 contains 15 residues. V shed 7 bases, J shed 3 bases, and the junction held 8 bases outside the gene matches. CDR3 loop: CASTLGGTANEKLFF. As DNA, the CDR3 is TGTGCCAGCACTCTCGGAGGGACAGCTAATGAAAAACTGTTTTTT.

V usage is TRBV10-3 and J usage is TRBJ2-7, with D tentatively TRBD2 (5 bases). Trimming took off 10 bases at V and 2 bases at J, with 12 bases between the two ends. The CDR3 covers 12 residues. CDR1 ENHRY and CDR2 SYGVKD come from the germline V gene. CDR3 residues: CATGRETYEQYF. For the CDR3, the DNA is TGTGCCACCGGACGGGAAACCTACGAGCAGTACTTC.

V and J are TRBV19 and TRBJ2-7; TRBD1 agrees at 7 bases. Per the germline V gene, CDR1 is LNHDA and CDR2 is SQIVND (reference sequence). After removal of 4 bases from V and 3 bases from J, the junction contained 3 bases not matched to a gene. This CDR3 region has 13 residues. CDR3 sequence reads: CASSTGGRYEQYF. DNA for the CDR3: TGTGCCAGTAGTACAGGGGGACGCTACGAGCAGTACTTC.

The chain employs TRBV7-6 and TRBJ1-3; TRBD1 aligns across 8 bases. Trimming at V came to 1 base and at J to 4 bases, leaving 9 bases not matched to a gene. CDR3 size: 17 residues. Germline V gene sequence: CDR1 SGHVS, CDR2 FNYEAQ. CDR3 nucleotide sequence: TGTGCCAGCAGCTTAGTTGGGCAGGGGGCGCGAGGAAACACCATATATTTT. This sequence encodes CASSLVGQGARGNTIYF.

The CDR3 DNA sequence: TGTGCCAGCAGTGGGACTAGCGGGTCCTACGAGCAGTACTTC. Its translation: CASSGTSGSYEQYF. The rearrangement joins TRBV6-4 to TRBJ2-7, with TRBD2 matching over 11 bases. The germline gives CDR1 MRHNA, CDR2 SNTAGT. Trimming took 4 bases from V and 1 from J; bases not matched to a gene: 0. The CDR3 runs 14 residues.

The chain recombines TRBV18 with TRBJ2-1; possibly TRBD2 for D (6 bases). This CDR3 spans 14 amino acids. Trimming took 1 base from V and 6 from J, leaving 10 bases between them. Per the germline V gene, CDR1 is KGHSH and CDR2 is LQKENI. In DNA form, the CDR3 reads TGTGCCAGCTCACCACGGCGGGATAGCAATGAGCAGTTCTTC. Residues: CASSPRRDSNEQFF. The full variable domain, rest sourced from reference TRBV18 and TRBJ2-1, is NAGVMQNPRHLVRRRGQEARLRCSPMKGHSHVYWYRQLPEEGLKFMVYLQKENIIDESGMPKERFSAEFPKEGPSILRIQQVVRGDSAAYFCASSPRRDSNEQFFGPGTRLTVL.

The chain is built from TRBV28 and TRBJ2-5; the match to TRBD2 covers 12 bases. The germline CDR1 and CDR2 sequences are MDHEN and SYDVKM. The CDR3 totals 17 residues. The ends lost 1 base at V and 3 bases at J; junction bases unmatched: 6. The CDR3 sequence is CASSLSQTSGGKETQYF. CDR3 DNA sequence: TGTGCCAGCAGTTTATCCCAGACTAGCGGGGGTAAAGAGACCCAGTACTTC.

The V and J genes are TRBV6-5 and TRBJ1-1, with TRBD1 as a possible D gene (5 bases). Looked up from germline, CDR1 is MNHEY and CDR2 is SVGAGI. CDR3 length: 13 amino acids. Between the trimmed V and J ends, which lost 2 bases and 6 bases, there was a span of 10 bases. CDR3 in amino acids: CASSYSRGAEAFF. The CDR3 nucleotides are TGTGCCAGCAGTTACAGCCGGGGGGCTGAAGCTTTCTTT.

This chain uses TRBV19 with TRBJ1-1, with TRBD1 as a possible D gene (6 bases). V was pared by 4 bases and J by 2 bases, with 11 bases between. The CDR3 contains 14 residues. CDR1 is LNHDA, CDR2 SQIVND, per germline (reference sequence). The CDR3, as DNA: TGTGCCAGTAGTACACAGGGTTCTAACACTGAAGCTTTCTTT. Amino acid sequence: CASSTQGSNTEAFF.